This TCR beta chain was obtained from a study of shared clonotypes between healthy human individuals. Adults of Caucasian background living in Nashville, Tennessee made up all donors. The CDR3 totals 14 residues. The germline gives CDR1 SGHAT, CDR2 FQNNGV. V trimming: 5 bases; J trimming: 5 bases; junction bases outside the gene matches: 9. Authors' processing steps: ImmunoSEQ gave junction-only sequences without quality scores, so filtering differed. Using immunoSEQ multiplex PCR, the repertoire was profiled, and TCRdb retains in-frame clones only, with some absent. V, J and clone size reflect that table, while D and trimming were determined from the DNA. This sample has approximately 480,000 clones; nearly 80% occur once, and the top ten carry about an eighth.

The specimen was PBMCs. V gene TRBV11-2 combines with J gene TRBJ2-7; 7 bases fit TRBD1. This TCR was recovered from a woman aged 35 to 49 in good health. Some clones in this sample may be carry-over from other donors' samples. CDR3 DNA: TGTGCCAGCAGCACCGACAGGGAGATCAACGAGCAGTACTTC. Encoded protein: CASSTDREINEQYF.